Detailed here is one T cell receptor beta chain. The antigen remains unidentified. Sequenced by immunoSEQ multiplex PCR; TCRdb stores in-frame clones only, minus some. The sample records 98,000 or so clones, approximately 89% being singletons. The data derive from a study of OX40 agonist ivuxolimab in advanced cancers. Study as a whole: Hepatocellular carcinoma, melanoma, renal cell or head and neck cancer occurred in dose-escalation patients.

Study results and caveats: Among expanded peripheral T cells, antigen specificity went undetermined. Expanded clones were, on average, more numerous among CD8+ T cells than CD4+. By week 6 at 0.1 to 3.0 mg/kg, blood CD4+ and CD8+ T cells had expanded clonally.

CDR1 is MNHNS, CDR2 SASEGT, per germline. With 7 bases removed from V and 4 bases from J, the gap between germline ends came to 10 bases. The CDR3 spans 12 residues. The chain recombines TRBV6-1 with TRBJ2-5, with D unresolved. This TCR was sampled from an adult with an advanced solid tumor such as melanoma, head and neck, liver or kidney cancer. Sequences were derived from CD4+ or CD8+ T cells sorted from blood, sampled in a trial of the OX40 agonist ivuxolimab. CDR3 bases: TGTGCCAGCAACACCCGAGGAGAGACCCAGTACTTC. Amino acid sequence: CASNTRGETQYF.